Sequencing of this TCR beta chain was carried out in a study of T cell repertoires in cytomegalovirus infection. The wider study: Carrying CMV and the relevant HLA type showed in public TCR beta signatures. General observations from the study: CMV-specific TCR beta clonotypes restricted by HLA-C dominated the ex vivo response. People with CMV and the relevant HLA were identified by cumulative public TCR beta family frequency.

One entry per CDR3 protein results from TCRdb running MiXCR on the reads. The sample contains about 55,000 distinct CDR3 sequences, roughly 20% of which appear only once. This clonotype was recorded only once. Its antigen remains unidentified. The CDR3 totals 13 residues. Germline values: CDR1 MNHEY, CDR2 SMNVEV (reference sequence). The germline V and J ends were trimmed by 3 bases and 10 bases, with 13 bases remaining between them. The sample was CD8+ T cells from cultured PBMCs, taken from culture after CMV antigen stimulation. The receptor comes from a human donor in good health (CMV status not recorded). Some clones in this sample may be carry-over from other donors' samples. The chain employs TRBV27 and TRBJ2-1; a possible D gene is TRBD1 (6 bases). CDR3 coding DNA: TGTGCCAGCAGTTTCTACAGGGCATCCGAGCAGTTCTTC. Translating it yields CASSFYRASEQFF.